This T cell receptor (beta chain) emerged from a study of T cell repertoires in cytomegalovirus infection. TCRdb re-called the reads with MiXCR, one entry per CDR3 protein. The table shows about 770,000 distinct CDR3 sequences, with 25% to 30% occurring only once. Concerning this clonotype: Its antigen is as yet unknown.

CDR3 length equals 14 residues. The germline gives CDR1 MNHEY, CDR2 SVGAGI. Trimming removed 4 bases from V and 4 bases from J; junction bases left unmatched: 5. J is TRBJ1-1 and V is TRBV6-5, with 8 bases fitting TRBD1. This TCR was recovered from a human donor in good health (CMV status not recorded). Some clones in this sample may be carry-over from other donors' samples. This specimen was cultured CD8+ T cells from PBMCs, taken from culture after CMV antigen stimulation. In DNA form, the CDR3 reads TGTGCCAGCAGTTTGACAGGGGCTACCACTGAAGCTTTCTTT. It is translated as CASSLTGATTEAFF.